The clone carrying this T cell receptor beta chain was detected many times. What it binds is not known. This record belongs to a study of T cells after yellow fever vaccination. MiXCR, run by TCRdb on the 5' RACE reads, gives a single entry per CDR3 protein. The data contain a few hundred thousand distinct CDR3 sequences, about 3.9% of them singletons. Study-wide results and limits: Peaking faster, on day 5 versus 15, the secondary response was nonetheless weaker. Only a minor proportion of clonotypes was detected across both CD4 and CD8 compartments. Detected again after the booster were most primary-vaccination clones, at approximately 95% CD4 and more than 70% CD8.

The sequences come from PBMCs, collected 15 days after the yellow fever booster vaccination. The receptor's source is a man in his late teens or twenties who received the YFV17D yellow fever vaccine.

Written as DNA, the CDR3 is TGTGCCAGCAGTTACTCAATGGAACAGTCGCTTGAAGCTTTCTTT. It encodes CASSYSMEQSLEAFF. J is TRBJ1-1 and V is TRBV6-5, with D unclear. From germline, CDR1 is MNHEY and CDR2 SVGAGI. Trimming cost V 0 bases and J 7 bases, with 15 bases left between them. This CDR3 has 15 residues.